Below, 17 T cell receptor beta chains from the same sample are listed, as sequenced in a study of blood T cell repertoires in COVID-19. The table came from immunoSEQ multiplex PCR; TCRdb's copy has only in-frame clones and leaves some out. The sample consists of 250,000 or so clones, around 86% of them appearing once. Sequenced: PBMCs or T cells enriched from blood (not recorded which). All receptors come from a woman between 45 and 65 years old who had recovered from COVID-19.

V and J are TRBV3-1 (or the pseudogene TRBV3-2) and TRBJ1-1, with TRBD1 matching 7 bases. Germline values: CDR1 LGHDT, CDR2 YNNKEL (reference sequence). The V and J ends lost 2 bases and 9 bases, in that order; junction bases with no gene match: 9. The CDR3 has 14 amino acids. CDR3 residues: CASSQRTQGGKAFF. DNA of the CDR3: TGTGCCAGCAGCCAAAGAACCCAGGGGGGAAAAGCTTTCTTT.

The genes are TRBV12-3 or TRBV12-4 and TRBJ1-1; D ambiguous. V was shortened by 5 bases and J by 5 bases, with 9 bases between the two germline ends. The CDR3 length is 12 residues. CDR3 amino acids: CASSRGWTEAFF. CDR3 in DNA: TGTGCCAGCAGTCGGGGTTGGACTGAAGCTTTCTTT.

The rearrangement uses TRBV6-6 and TRBJ1-2; D is ambiguous. Trimming shortened V by 7 bases and J by 3 bases, and 6 bases separated the two germline ends. CDR1 is MNHNY and CDR2 is SVGAGI in the germline V gene (reference sequence). This CDR3 is 11 amino acids long. The CDR3 DNA is TGTGCCAGCAATAAATACTATGGCTACACCTTC. It yields the protein CASNKYYGYTF.

The chain is built from TRBV7-9 and TRBJ2-7; D ambiguous. The CDR3 covers 13 residues. Germline assignment: CDR1 SEHNR and CDR2 FQNEAQ (reference sequence). Deletions cut 5 bases from V and 0 bases from J, with 8 bases between. The CDR3 DNA reads as TGTGCCAGCAGCCCAGTTTCCTCCTACGAGCAGTACTTC. As protein: CASSPVSSYEQYF.

The count of this clone is one. V is TRBV5-3 and J is TRBJ2-3; D gene unclear. TRBV5-3 is treated as an ORF (open reading frame) with a function not yet certain. The germline V and J ends were trimmed by 0 bases and 6 bases, with 5 bases remaining between them. This CDR3 is built from 12 residues. DNA of the CDR3: TGTGCCAGAAGCTTGGCCCGGGATACGCAGTATTTT. It specifies CARSLARDTQYF.

J is TRBJ1-5 and V is TRBV28; D is unresolved. V lost 3 bases and J 7 bases, leaving 10 bases between the germline ends. This CDR3 region has 13 residues. Germline CDR1 and CDR2: MDHEN and SYDVKM. Here the CDR3 reads CASSFLVMQPQHF. The CDR3 DNA reads TGTGCCAGCAGTTTCCTCGTAATGCAGCCCCAGCATTTT.

The rearrangement links TRBV19 to TRBJ2-7, with 12 bases fitting TRBD2. V was pared by 5 bases and J by 2 bases, with 7 bases of the junction left unmatched. There are 16 residues in the CDR3. Germline V CDR1 and CDR2: LNHDA, SQIVND (reference sequence). The CDR3 sequence: CASSPQLAGGPYEQYF. DNA for the CDR3: TGTGCCAGTAGTCCTCAACTAGCGGGGGGCCCCTACGAGCAGTACTTC.

This chain links TRBV7-8 with TRBJ1-2; no definite D call. V was clipped by 1 base and J by 4 bases, with 13 bases between them. The V gene's germline CDR1 is SGHVS and CDR2 FQNEAQ. This CDR3 region has 15 residues. The CDR3 here is CASSLVRSPGYGYTF. CDR3 in DNA: TGTGCCAGCAGCTTAGTTCGATCCCCCGGCTATGGCTACACCTTC.

This clone was observed once. The V and J genes are TRBV11-3 and TRBJ1-2; 9 positions match TRBD1. The J segment lost 8 bases and the V segment lost 3 bases, leaving 4 bases of the junction unmatched. This CDR3 is 13 amino acids long. The V gene's germline CDR1 is SGHNT and CDR2 YENEEA. The CDR3 loop reads CASSLRTGAGYTF. The DNA of the CDR3 is TGTGCCAGCAGCTTGAGGACAGGGGCGGGCTACACCTTC.

The chain combines TRBV5-8 with TRBJ1-5; 10 bases match TRBD1. This CDR3 spans 15 amino acids. The V segment lost 2 bases and the J segment 4 bases; nucleotides outside the gene matches: 3. Germline CDR1 and CDR2: SGHTS and YDEGEE. Written as DNA, the CDR3 is TGTGCCAGCAGCTTCGGGACAGGGGTTAATCAGCCCCAGCATTTT. Translated: CASSFGTGVNQPQHF. The entire variable domain, with the rest obtained from reference TRBV5-8 and TRBJ1-5, is as follows: EAGVTQSPTHLIKTRGQQATLRCSPISGHTSVYWYQQALGLGLQFLLWYDEGEERNRGNFPPRFSGRQFPNYSSELNVNALELEDSALYLCASSFGTGVNQPQHFGDGTRLSIL.

The CDR3 is CASSLGPGQAYGELFF. The CDR3 nucleotides are TGTGCCAGCAGCTTAGGACCGGGACAGGCCTATGGGGAGCTGTTTTTT. The chain couples TRBV7-9 to TRBJ2-2; 8 positions match TRBD1. J was trimmed by 8 bases and V by 1 base; bases with no gene match: 9. CDR1 SEHNR and CDR2 FQNEAQ come from the germline V gene (reference sequence). The CDR3 extends over 16 amino acids.

The chain recombines TRBV4-2 with TRBJ2-4; 12 bases line up with TRBD2. CDR1 is LGHNA and CDR2 is YNFKEQ in the germline V gene. V lost 3 bases, J lost 7 bases, and 4 bases stayed unmatched. CDR3 length: 15 amino acids. In DNA, the CDR3 is TGTGCCAGCAGCCAGCTAGCGGGAGGGCCTAACATTCAGTACTTC. This codes for CASSQLAGGPNIQYF.

This clone was seen only once. This chain's CDR3 is CSVAAGGLEQFF. For the CDR3, the DNA is TGCAGCGTTGCGGCAGGGGGCCTTGAGCAGTTCTTC. This chain uses TRBV29-1 with TRBJ2-1; 8 positions match TRBD1. With 4 bases clipped from V and 9 bases from J, the junction kept 5 bases outside the gene matches. The length of the CDR3 is 12 residues. Per germline, CDR1 SQVTM and CDR2 ANQGSEA.

This chain joins TRBV7-8 and TRBJ1-2, with D possibly matching TRBD1 (6 bases). V lost 6 bases, J lost 7 bases, and 12 bases lay in between. The CDR3 spans 12 residues. The germline V gene has CDR1 SGHVS and CDR2 FQNEAQ. Here the CDR3 DNA reads TGTGCCAGCAGGCGAACAGGGTTTGGCTACACCTTC. Translated: CASRRTGFGYTF.

This chain joins TRBV6-5 and TRBJ2-2; a possible D gene is TRBD2 (6 bases). V lost 5 bases, J lost 3 bases, and 10 bases lay in between. Germline V gene lookup returns CDR1 MNHEY and CDR2 SVGAGI. This CDR3 has 14 amino acids. DNA of the CDR3: TGTGCCAGCAGTATCGGGGAGGACACCGGGGAGCTGTTTTTT. Protein sequence: CASSIGEDTGELFF.

V is TRBV4-1 and J is TRBJ2-7, with D perhaps TRBD2 (5 bases). The CDR3 runs to 14 residues. The V gene's germline CDR1 is MGHRA and CDR2 YSYEKL. V was pared by 1 base and J by 1 base, with 8 bases between. The CDR3 coding sequence is TGCGCCAGCAGCCAAGGGCCGGGGTCCTACGAGCAGTACTTC. This sequence encodes CASSQGPGSYEQYF.

This clone occurred once. The V and J genes are TRBV7-9 and TRBJ1-5, with TRBD1 matching 7 bases. Germline CDR1 is SEHNR and CDR2 is FQNEAQ (reference sequence). J was trimmed by 2 bases and V by 5 bases; bases with no gene match: 6. This CDR3 has 15 amino acids. CDR3 DNA sequence: TGTGCCAGCAGCCCTGACAGGGTCGGCAATCAGCCCCAGCATTTT. This gives the protein CASSPDRVGNQPQHF.